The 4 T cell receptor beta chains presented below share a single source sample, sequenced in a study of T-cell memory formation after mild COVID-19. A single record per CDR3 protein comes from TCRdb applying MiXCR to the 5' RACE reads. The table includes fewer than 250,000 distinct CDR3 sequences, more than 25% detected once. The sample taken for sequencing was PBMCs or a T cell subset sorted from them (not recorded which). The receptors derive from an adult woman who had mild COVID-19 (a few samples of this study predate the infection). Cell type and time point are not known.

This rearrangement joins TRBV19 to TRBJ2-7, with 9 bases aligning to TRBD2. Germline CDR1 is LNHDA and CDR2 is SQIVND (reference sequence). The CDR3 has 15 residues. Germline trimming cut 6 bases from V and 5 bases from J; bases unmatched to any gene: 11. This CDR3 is CASRKDSGSTDEQYF. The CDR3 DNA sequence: TGTGCCAGTAGGAAGGATAGCGGGAGTACCGACGAGCAGTACTTC.

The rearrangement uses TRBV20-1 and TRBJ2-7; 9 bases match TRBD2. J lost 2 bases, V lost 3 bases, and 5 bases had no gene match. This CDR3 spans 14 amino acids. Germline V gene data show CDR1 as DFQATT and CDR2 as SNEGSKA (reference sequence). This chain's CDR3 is CSARGLAGPYEQYF. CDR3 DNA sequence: TGCAGTGCTAGGGGGCTAGCGGGGCCCTACGAGCAGTACTTC.

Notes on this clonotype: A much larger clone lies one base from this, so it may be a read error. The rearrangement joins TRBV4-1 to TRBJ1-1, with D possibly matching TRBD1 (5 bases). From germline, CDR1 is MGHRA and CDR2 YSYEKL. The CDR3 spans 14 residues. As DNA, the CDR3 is TGCGCCAGCAGCCAGAACAGCAGGGTCACTGAAGATTTCTTT. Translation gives CASSQNSRVTEDFF.

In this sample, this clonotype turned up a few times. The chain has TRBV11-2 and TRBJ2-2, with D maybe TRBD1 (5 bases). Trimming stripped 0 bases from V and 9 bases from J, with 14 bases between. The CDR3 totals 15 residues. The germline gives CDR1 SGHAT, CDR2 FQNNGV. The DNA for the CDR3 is TGTGCCAGCAGCTTAGATGCGACAGCCTCGAGGGAGCTGTTTTTT. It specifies CASSLDATASRELFF.